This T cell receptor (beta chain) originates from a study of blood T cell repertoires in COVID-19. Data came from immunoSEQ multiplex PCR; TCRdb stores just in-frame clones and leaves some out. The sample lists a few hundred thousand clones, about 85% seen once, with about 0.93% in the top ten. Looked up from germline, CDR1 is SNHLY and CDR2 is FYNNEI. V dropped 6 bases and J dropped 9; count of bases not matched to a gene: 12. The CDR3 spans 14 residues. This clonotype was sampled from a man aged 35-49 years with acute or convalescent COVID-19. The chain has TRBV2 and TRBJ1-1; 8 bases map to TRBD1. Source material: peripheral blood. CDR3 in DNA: TGTGCCAGCAGCCCGTTTCTGGACAGGGTACAAGCTTTCTTT. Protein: CASSPFLDRVQAFF.